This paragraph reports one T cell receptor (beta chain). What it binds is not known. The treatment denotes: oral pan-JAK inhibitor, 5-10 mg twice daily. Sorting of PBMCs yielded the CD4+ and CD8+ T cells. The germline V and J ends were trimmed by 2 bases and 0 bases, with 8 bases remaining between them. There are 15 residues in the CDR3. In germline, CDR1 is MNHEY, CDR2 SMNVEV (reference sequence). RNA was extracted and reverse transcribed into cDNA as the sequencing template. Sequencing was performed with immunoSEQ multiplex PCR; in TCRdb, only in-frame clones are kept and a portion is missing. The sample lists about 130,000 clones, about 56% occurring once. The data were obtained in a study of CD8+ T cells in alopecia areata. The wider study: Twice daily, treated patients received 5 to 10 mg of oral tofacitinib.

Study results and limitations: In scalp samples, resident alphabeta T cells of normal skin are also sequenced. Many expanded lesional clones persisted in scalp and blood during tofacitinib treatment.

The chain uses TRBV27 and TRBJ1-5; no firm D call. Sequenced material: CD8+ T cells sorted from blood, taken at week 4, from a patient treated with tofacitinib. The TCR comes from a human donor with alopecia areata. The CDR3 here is CASSLMLYSNQPQHF. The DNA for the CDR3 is TGTGCCAGCAGTTTAATGTTGTATAGCAATCAGCCCCAGCATTTT.